This T cell receptor (beta chain) was identified in a study of blood T cell repertoires in COVID-19. Assay: immunoSEQ multiplex PCR; the TCRdb copy retains only in-frame clones and omits some. Of a few hundred thousand clones in the sample, more than 85% were seen once. V was clipped by 3 bases and J by 8 bases, with 7 bases between them. Germline values: CDR1 SQVTM, CDR2 ANQGSEA. The CDR3 covers 11 residues. The TCR comes from a woman between 50 and 59 years old with COVID-19, enrolled during active disease. The chain uses TRBV29-1 and TRBJ1-4; D remains ambiguous. The material sequenced was peripheral blood. DNA for the CDR3: TGCAGCGTTGAGGGAGGGGAAAAACTGTTTTTT. Translated: CSVEGGEKLFF.